Shown below are 27 T cell receptor beta chains from a single sample sequenced in a study of T cell changes during pregnancy in multiple sclerosis. Using immunoSEQ multiplex PCR, the repertoire was profiled, and TCRdb retains in-frame clones only, with some absent. The table lists approximately 53,000 clones, over 85% of them singletons. This sample comprised CD4+ T cells from peripheral blood mononuclear cells, obtained before pregnancy. All receptors derive from a female donor with multiple sclerosis, enrolled in a pregnancy study.

The rearrangement links TRBV18 to TRBJ2-1, with 9 bases lining up with TRBD1. CDR1 is KGHSH, CDR2 LQKENI, per germline. This CDR3 has 14 amino acids. The V segment lost 0 bases and the J segment 6 bases; nucleotides outside the gene matches: 0. The CDR3 loop reads CASSPPDRGNEQFF. In DNA form, the CDR3 reads TGTGCCAGCTCACCACCGGACAGGGGCAATGAGCAGTTCTTC. Full variable domain (missing parts from reference TRBV18 and TRBJ2-1): NAGVMQNPRHLVRRRGQEARLRCSPMKGHSHVYWYRQLPEEGLKFMVYLQKENIIDESGMPKERFSAEFPKEGPSILRIQQVVRGDSAAYFCASSPPDRGNEQFFGPGTRLTVL.

The rearrangement uses TRBV28 and TRBJ1-4; TRBD1 agrees at 8 bases. The CDR3 sequence is 16 residues long. V gave up 7 bases and J gave up 7 bases; unmatched junction bases: 14. Germline assignment: CDR1 MDHEN and CDR2 SYDVKM. CDR3 region: CASKSGQGAVGEKLFF. CDR3 bases: TGTGCCAGCAAATCCGGGCAGGGGGCTGTTGGTGAAAAACTGTTTTTT.

The chain has TRBV7-8 and TRBJ2-3; 7 bases match TRBD1. Looked up from germline, CDR1 is SGHVS and CDR2 is FQNEAQ. J gave up 4 bases and V 5 bases, and 9 bases lay outside the gene matches. The CDR3 has 15 amino acids. CDR3 sequence reads: CASSPDRPSADTQYF. The DNA for the CDR3 is TGTGCCAGCAGCCCGGACAGGCCCTCGGCAGATACGCAGTATTTT.

This clone was counted a single time. V usage is TRBV13 and J usage is TRBJ1-1; D not resolved. The CDR3 sequence is 15 residues long. Deletions cut 7 bases from V and 5 bases from J, with 20 bases between. Germline-derived CDR1 and CDR2 are PRHDT and FYEKMQ (reference sequence). The DNA for the CDR3 is TGTGCCAGCACTCAGTACCCAGGCGAGCGGACTGAAGCTTTCTTT. As protein: CASTQYPGERTEAFF.

J is TRBJ2-3 and V is TRBV6-1; 7 nucleotides match TRBD2. Germline CDR1 reads MNHNS; CDR2 reads SASEGT. Germline trimming cut 8 bases from V and 0 bases from J; bases unmatched to any gene: 8. CDR3 size: 15 residues. DNA of the CDR3: TGTGCCAGCGAACGTACTAGCGCGAGCACAGATACGCAGTATTTT. Translated, it gives CASERTSASTDTQYF.

This clone appeared once. This rearrangement joins TRBV6-5 to TRBJ2-7; a possible D gene is TRBD2 (5 bases). The V gene's germline CDR1 is MNHEY and CDR2 SVGAGI. V dropped 2 bases and J dropped 2 bases, with 16 bases sitting between them. This CDR3 comprises 16 residues. The CDR3 is CASSYGEPRFAYEQYF. The DNA of the CDR3 is TGTGCCAGCAGTTACGGGGAGCCCCGATTCGCCTACGAGCAGTACTTC.

This clone appeared a single time. The chain links TRBV19 to TRBJ2-7; 12 bases fit TRBD2. CDR3 length: 15 residues. V shed 5 bases, J shed 5 bases, and the junction held 7 bases outside the gene matches. Looked up from germline, CDR1 is LNHDA and CDR2 is SQIVND (reference sequence). CDR3 DNA: TGTGCCAGTAGTTCTCAGACTAGCGGGAGCGACGAGCAGTACTTC. Amino acid sequence: CASSSQTSGSDEQYF.

V and J are TRBV27 and TRBJ2-7, with 9 positions matching TRBD2. CDR3 length: 15 residues. Germline V gives CDR1 MNHEY, CDR2 SMNVEV (reference sequence). V was pared by 5 bases and J by 12 bases, with 17 bases of the junction left unmatched. The CDR3 DNA sequence: TGTGCCAGCAGTCTCCCGGGACTAGCAGGGGGAGGGATGTACTTC. Residues: CASSLPGLAGGGMYF.

The V call is TRBV5-1, the J call TRBJ1-1; 8 bases fit TRBD1. Germline CDR1 is SGHRS and CDR2 is YFSETQ. The CDR3 is 15 residues long. V lost 2 bases to trimming and J lost 3 bases; unmatched junction nucleotides: 6. CDR3 nucleotides: TGCGCCAGCAGCTTCCGGGGACAGGTAGACACTGAAGCTTTCTTT. Residues: CASSFRGQVDTEAFF.

The rearrangement uses TRBV6-5 and TRBJ1-2; D may be TRBD1 (5 bases). The CDR3 is 13 residues long. The V end was cut by 4 bases, the J end by 7 bases, with 13 bases between. Looked up from germline, CDR1 is MNHEY and CDR2 is SVGAGI. The CDR3 DNA follows: TGTGCCAGCAGTTTGGGGGGTTCGGCTGGCTACACCTTC. Amino acid sequence: CASSLGGSAGYTF.

This chain connects TRBV27 to TRBJ2-2; maybe TRBD1 (5 bases). The germline V gene has CDR1 MNHEY and CDR2 SMNVEV (reference sequence). Between the trimmed V and J ends, which lost 7 bases and 2 bases, there was a span of 14 bases. This CDR3 has 15 residues. CDR3 DNA: TGTGCCAGCAATCAGGGCTCTATCAACACCGGGGAGCTGTTTTTT. Protein: CASNQGSINTGELFF.

The J gene is TRBJ1-2, the V gene TRBV29-1, with D maybe TRBD1 (6 bases). CDR3 size: 14 residues. Trimming shortened V by 7 bases and J by 6 bases, and 21 bases separated the two germline ends. Germline V gives CDR1 SQVTM, CDR2 ANQGSEA. DNA of the CDR3: TGCAGCGCTTTATCGACAGGAATACTGGATGGCTACACCTTC. As protein: CSALSTGILDGYTF.

This chain connects TRBV15 to TRBJ2-7; 8 bases map to TRBD1. Germline loops: CDR1 LNHNV, CDR2 YYDKDF (reference sequence). The ends lost 7 bases at V and 2 bases at J; junction bases unmatched: 7. CDR3 length: 14 residues. The CDR3 nucleotides are TGTGCCACCAAGAGAGACAGGGGCGCCTACGAGCAGTACTTC. It codes for CATKRDRGAYEQYF.

The chain uses TRBV5-1 and TRBJ2-1; 9 nucleotides line up with TRBD2. J gave up 3 bases and V 2 bases, and 6 bases lay outside the gene matches. Germline V gene sequence: CDR1 SGHRS, CDR2 YFSETQ. This CDR3 region has 16 residues. The CDR3: CASSFGLAGDYNEQFF. The CDR3 DNA follows: TGCGCCAGCAGCTTCGGGTTAGCGGGGGACTACAATGAGCAGTTCTTC. Full variable domain (outside the CDR3, taken from reference TRBV5-1 and TRBJ2-1): KAGVTQTPRYLIKTRGQQVTLSCSPISGHRSVSWYQQTPGQGLQFLFEYFSETQRNKGNFPGRFSGRQFSNSRSEMNVSTLELGDSALYLCASSFGLAGDYNEQFFGPGTRLTVL.

About this clone itself: Other DNA sequences in this specimen translate into the identical CDR3. The CDR3 reads CASSLDNEQFF. CDR3 DNA: TGTGCCAGCAGCCTTGACAATGAGCAGTTCTTC. The chain joins TRBV9 to TRBJ2-1; D is uncertain. Germline CDR1 is SGDLS and CDR2 is YYNGEE. The CDR3 is made up of 11 amino acids. Deletions cut 4 bases from V and 5 bases from J, with 4 bases between.

The chain combines TRBV19 with TRBJ2-7; 9 nucleotides align to TRBD1. CDR1 is LNHDA, CDR2 SQIVND, per germline (reference sequence). This CDR3 region has 15 residues. V was pared by 2 bases and J by 3 bases, with 5 bases of the junction left unmatched. The CDR3 nucleotides read TGTGCCAGTAGTATATCGGGACAGGGCCGCTACGAGCAGTACTTC. Its translation is CASSISGQGRYEQYF.

This chain connects TRBV7-6 to TRBJ2-3, with 7 positions matching TRBD2. The CDR3 loop spans 15 amino acids. V dropped 5 bases and J dropped 0; count of bases not matched to a gene: 5. Germline CDR1 and CDR2: SGHVS and FNYEAQ. In nucleotides, the CDR3 is TGTGCCAGCAGCCAAAGCGGGGCTAGCACAGATACGCAGTATTTT. Its translation is CASSQSGASTDTQYF. The full variable domain, its missing parts supplied by reference TRBV7-6 and TRBJ2-3, is GAGVSQSPRYKVTKRGQDVALRCDPISGHVSLYWYRQALGQGPEFLTYFNYEAQQDKSGLPNDRFSAERPEGSISTLTIQRTEQRDSAMYRCASSQSGASTDTQYFGPGTRLTVL.

The rearrangement uses TRBV7-6 and TRBJ1-1; no definite D call. CDR1 and CDR2 from the germline V gene are SGHVS and FNYEAQ. The CDR3 has 13 residues. V gave up 5 bases and J gave up 1 base, with 8 bases separating them. The chain's CDR3 is CASSLNKNTEAFF. The CDR3 nucleotides read TGTGCCAGCAGCCTTAATAAGAACACTGAAGCTTTCTTT.

The V call is TRBV7-9, the J call TRBJ1-2; maybe TRBD1 (5 bases). Looked up from germline, CDR1 is SEHNR and CDR2 is FQNEAQ (reference sequence). This CDR3 has 15 residues. With 0 bases removed from V and 8 bases from J, the gap between germline ends came to 16 bases. For the CDR3, the DNA is TGTGCCAGCAGCTTAGCCGCCTCCTTGGGGGGAGGCTACACCTTC. Translated: CASSLAASLGGGYTF.

J is TRBJ1-2 and V is TRBV7-2; TRBD1 matches 9 bases. V shed 5 bases and J 8 bases; nucleotides not matched to a gene: 21. CDR1 is SGHTA and CDR2 is FQGNSA in the germline V gene. This CDR3 contains 18 residues. In nucleotides, the CDR3 is TGTGCCAGCAGCACGTACCTGGACAGGGGCCGCCAGGGGGGAGGCTACACCTTC. It specifies CASSTYLDRGRQGGGYTF.

The chain joins TRBV6-1 to TRBJ2-7, with D possibly matching TRBD1 (8 bases). Trimming took off 4 bases at V and 6 bases at J, with 13 bases between the two ends. CDR3 size: 13 residues. Germline CDR1 and CDR2: MNHNS and SASEGT. The CDR3 protein is CASSGTGRGEQYF. In nucleotides, the CDR3 is TGTGCCAGCAGTGGGACAGGGAGGGGCGAGCAGTACTTC.

This rearrangement joins TRBV18 to TRBJ2-1; 12 nucleotides match TRBD2. This CDR3 region has 16 residues. The trim removed 2 bases at V and 7 bases at J, leaving 6 bases unmatched. Germline V CDR1 and CDR2: KGHSH, LQKENI. DNA for the CDR3: TGTGCCAGCTCACCAGCTAGCGGGAGGGCAAGAAATGAGCAGTTCTTC. As protein: CASSPASGRARNEQFF.

J is TRBJ2-1 and V is TRBV5-1; TRBD2 is a possible D gene (6 bases). Deletions cut 4 bases from V and 6 bases from J, with 20 bases between. The length of the CDR3 is 16 residues. The germline gives CDR1 SGHRS, CDR2 YFSETQ. The CDR3 nucleotides read TGCGCCAGCAGCCCTGCCCCCGGAGGGGTTGGCAATGAGCAGTTCTTC. It codes for CASSPAPGGVGNEQFF.

The V call is TRBV12-5, the J call TRBJ1-4; unclear D gene. Trimming shortened V by 7 bases and J by 5 bases, and 17 bases separated the two germline ends. Germline CDR1 LGHNT, CDR2 FRNRAP. This CDR3 comprises 15 residues. The CDR3 DNA follows: TGTGCTAGTGTTCCTCCGGCGGGCCAGAATGAAAAACTGTTTTTT. Encoded protein: CASVPPAGQNEKLFF.

The rearrangement uses TRBV18 and TRBJ2-5, with 8 bases fitting TRBD1. The germline V gene encodes CDR1 KGHSH and CDR2 LQKENI. With V trimmed by 3 bases and J by 8 bases, 14 bases remained unmatched. The CDR3 length is 16 residues. CDR3 DNA sequence: TGTGCCAGCTCACCGCAGGACAGGGCCTTAAAGGGCACCCAGTACTTC. Amino acids: CASSPQDRALKGTQYF.

The rearrangement uses TRBV4-1 and TRBJ2-5; TRBD2 is a possible D gene (6 bases). CDR1 and CDR2 from the germline V gene are MGHRA and YSYEKL. Trimming left V 2 bases short and J 1 base short, with 11 bases between. The CDR3 is 15 residues long. CDR3 amino acids: CASSQHGTGQETQYF. The CDR3, as DNA: TGCGCCAGCAGCCAACACGGGACTGGCCAAGAGACCCAGTACTTC.

Here the CDR3 reads CAWSAWTGGYEQYF. The CDR3 DNA sequence: TGTGCCTGGAGTGCCTGGACAGGGGGGTACGAGCAGTACTTC. V gene TRBV30 combines with J gene TRBJ2-7; TRBD1 agrees at 10 bases. This CDR3 comprises 14 residues. J was trimmed by 4 bases and V by 1 base; bases with no gene match: 4. Per the germline V gene, CDR1 is GTSNPN and CDR2 is SVGIG (reference sequence).